The 27 T cell receptor beta chains below were found in one sample sequenced in a study of graft-versus-host responses after intestinal transplantation. The assay was immunoSEQ multiplex PCR, and TCRdb's table has in-frame clones only and misses some. The sample holds tens of thousands of clones; about 95% are singletons and the top ten take around 1.5%. The sequencing here drew on PBMCs, taken approximately 360 days after intestinal transplant. Every receptor here comes from a human patient who received an intestinal transplant, so some T cells may come from the graft donor.

This sequence joins TRBV27 and TRBJ2-3, with D perhaps matching TRBD1 or TRBD2 (6 bases each). The V and J ends lost 5 bases and 4 bases respectively, with 28 bases between them. CDR3 length equals 19 residues. Germline CDR1 MNHEY, CDR2 SMNVEV (reference sequence). CDR3 protein: CASSPPRPLLRGRADTQYF. The CDR3 bases are TGTGCCAGCAGTCCCCCCAGGCCCCTTTTACGGGGGCGCGCAGATACGCAGTATTTT.

V usage is TRBV6-6 and J usage is TRBJ2-7, with TRBD2 matching over 9 bases. The length of the CDR3 is 14 residues. Unmatched junction bases numbered 9, after V lost 7 bases and J lost 5 bases. CDR1 is MNHNY and CDR2 is SVGAGI in the germline V gene (reference sequence). The CDR3 nucleotides read TGTGCCAGCAATTTAGCGGGAGCGATCAACGAGCAGTACTTC. Translating it yields CASNLAGAINEQYF.

The chain links TRBV30 to TRBJ2-5; D not certain. Germline-derived CDR1 and CDR2 are GTSNPN and SVGIG (reference sequence). V lost 4 bases and J lost 5, with 11 bases in between. The CDR3 has 12 residues. CDR3 region: CAWTGEVETQYF. The CDR3 region has the DNA TGTGCCTGGACTGGAGAGGTGGAGACCCAGTACTTC.

This chain links TRBV7-9 with TRBJ2-7, with TRBD2 matching over 8 bases. V lost 5 bases, J lost 5 bases, and 11 bases stayed unmatched. Germline assignment: CDR1 SEHNR and CDR2 FQNEAQ (reference sequence). The CDR3 spans 15 residues. The CDR3 region is CASSDEAGAYDEQYF. As DNA, the CDR3 is TGTGCCAGCAGCGATGAAGCGGGGGCTTATGACGAGCAGTACTTC.

The V call is TRBV5-1, the J call TRBJ2-7; the match to TRBD1 covers 7 bases. Germline CDR1 and CDR2: SGHRS and YFSETQ. The trim removed 5 bases at V and 6 bases at J, leaving 11 bases unmatched. This CDR3 is 14 amino acids long. CDR3 sequence: CASRTGPGILEQYF. In DNA form, the CDR3 reads TGCGCCAGCAGGACAGGGCCGGGGATTCTCGAGCAGTACTTC.

The CDR3 coding sequence is TGTGCCAGCAGTTTAACCGAGGGCACGTACGAGCAGTACTTC. Translating it yields CASSLTEGTYEQYF. The chain carries TRBV6-6 and TRBJ2-7, with D perhaps matching TRBD2 (5 bases). V shed 4 bases and J shed 4 bases, with 14 bases lying between them. There are 14 residues in the CDR3. CDR1 and CDR2 from the germline V gene are MNHNY and SVGAGI (reference sequence).

This rearrangement joins TRBV6-5 to TRBJ1-5, with D unresolved. CDR3 length equals 14 residues. Trimming removed 2 bases at V and 2 bases at J, with 7 bases between. Germline CDR1 MNHEY, CDR2 SVGAGI. The CDR3 here is CASSYGSGNQPQHF. CDR3 bases: TGTGCCAGCAGTTACGGTTCGGGCAATCAGCCCCAGCATTTT.

This chain connects TRBV19 to TRBJ2-5; a weak D match, TRBD2 (5 bases). Germline V gene data show CDR1 as LNHDA and CDR2 as SQIVND (reference sequence). The CDR3 contains 16 residues. Between the trimmed V and J ends, which lost 3 bases and 7 bases, there was a span of 21 bases. The CDR3 region is CASSIPRGSRGWTQYF. The CDR3 nucleotides read TGTGCCAGTAGTATCCCTCGGGGATCCCGAGGTTGGACCCAGTACTTC.

The V call is TRBV4-1, the J call TRBJ2-3, with 10 nucleotides matching TRBD2. The V segment lost 1 base and the J segment 1 base; nucleotides outside the gene matches: 17. Germline V CDR1 and CDR2: MGHRA, YSYEKL. The length of the CDR3 is 21 residues. CDR3 DNA: TGCGCCAGCAGCCAAGCCGCACAGCGGCTAGCGGGAGAATATGGCACAGATACGCAGTATTTT. It codes for CASSQAAQRLAGEYGTDTQYF.

This chain connects TRBV7-9 to TRBJ2-1, with TRBD2 matching 14 bases. Unmatched junction bases numbered 9, after V lost 3 bases and J lost 2 bases. Germline CDR1 SEHNR, CDR2 FQNEAQ (reference sequence). CDR3 size: 19 residues. CDR3 nucleotide sequence: TGTGCCAGCAGCTTTCCGACTAGCGGGGGGGCTGTTACCTACAATGAGCAGTTCTTC. Protein product: CASSFPTSGGAVTYNEQFF. The whole variable domain, remainder taken from reference TRBV7-9 and TRBJ2-1, is DTGVSQNPRHKITKRGQNVTFRCDPISEHNRLYWYRQTLGQGPEFLTYFQNEAQLEKSRLLSDRFSAERPKGSFSTLEIQRTEQGDSAMYLCASSFPTSGGAVTYNEQFFGPGTRLTVL.

V gene TRBV19 combines with J gene TRBJ2-3, with 11 bases that match TRBD2. In germline, CDR1 is LNHDA, CDR2 SQIVND (reference sequence). This CDR3 has 14 amino acids. V was pared by 4 bases and J by 5 bases, with 2 bases of the junction left unmatched. CDR3 amino acids: CASSTGLAGDTQYF. CDR3 in DNA: TGTGCCAGTAGTACAGGACTAGCGGGAGATACGCAGTATTTT.

This sequence joins TRBV27 and TRBJ1-5; D gene ambiguous. Germline CDR1 and CDR2: MNHEY and SMNVEV (reference sequence). The V end lost 5 bases, the J end lost 7 bases, and 18 bases lay between the germline ends. The CDR3 contains 15 residues. CDR3 amino acids: CASSGSGVGEQPQHF. The DNA of the CDR3 is TGTGCCAGCAGTGGCAGTGGGGTTGGGGAGCAGCCCCAGCATTTT.

The V and J genes are TRBV10-3 and TRBJ1-1, with TRBD1 as a possible D gene (5 bases). The CDR3 loop spans 13 amino acids. The V gene lost 7 bases and the J gene lost 10 bases, with 19 bases spanning the gap. Looked up from germline, CDR1 is ENHRY and CDR2 is SYGVKD. The CDR3, as DNA: TGTGCCATCACTCAAGGGGACGAATTTGGAGCTTTCTTT. Translation: CAITQGDEFGAFF.

The chain employs TRBV28 and TRBJ2-1; D is perhaps TRBD1 or TRBD2 (7 bases each). Trimming cost V 3 bases and J 8 bases, with 14 bases left between them. Per germline, CDR1 MDHEN and CDR2 SYDVKM. The CDR3 runs 14 residues. CDR3 coding DNA: TGTGCCAGCAGTTTGCGGCCAGGGGGGGATGAGCAGTTCTTC. Encoded protein: CASSLRPGGDEQFF.

This clone was recorded only once. This chain uses TRBV2 with TRBJ2-5; TRBD2 might be the D (5 bases). V lost 7 bases, J lost 5 bases, and 14 bases lay in between. The CDR3 covers 13 residues. In germline, CDR1 is SNHLY, CDR2 FYNNEI. This CDR3 is CASTEERGETQYF. CDR3 in DNA: TGTGCCAGCACAGAAGAAAGAGGGGAGACCCAGTACTTC.

This chain links TRBV7-6 with TRBJ2-7; D call uncertain. The V and J ends lost 0 bases and 3 bases respectively, with 9 bases between them. This CDR3 is 14 amino acids long. Germline V gene data show CDR1 as SGHVS and CDR2 as FNYEAQ. For the CDR3, the DNA is TGTGCCAGCAGCTTAGCCCTGAACAGCTACGAGCAGTACTTC. Its protein is CASSLALNSYEQYF.

The rearrangement uses TRBV2 and TRBJ2-2; D is uncertain. The germline V gene has CDR1 SNHLY and CDR2 FYNNEI. V was shortened by 4 bases and J by 3 bases, with 12 bases between the two germline ends. The CDR3 has 15 residues. The CDR3 loop is CASSVTGADTGELFF. CDR3 DNA sequence: TGTGCCAGCAGTGTGACCGGAGCCGACACCGGGGAGCTGTTTTTT.

This chain joins TRBV4-2 and TRBJ1-4; no definite D call. With 0 bases removed from V and 8 bases from J, the gap between germline ends came to 7 bases. Germline loops: CDR1 LGHNA, CDR2 YNFKEQ. The CDR3 loop spans 13 amino acids. CDR3 sequence reads: CASSQENREKLFF. CDR3 DNA sequence: TGTGCCAGCAGCCAAGAGAACAGAGAAAAACTGTTTTTT.

The chain has TRBV6-6 and TRBJ1-6; D may be TRBD1 (5 bases). V lost 6 bases and J 7 bases, leaving 13 bases between the germline ends. The CDR3 runs 14 residues. Germline loops: CDR1 MNHNY, CDR2 SVGAGI (reference sequence). CDR3 sequence reads: CASRNQGWNSPLHF. In nucleotides, the CDR3 is TGTGCCAGCAGAAACCAGGGTTGGAATTCACCCCTCCACTTT.

The rearrangement joins TRBV2 to TRBJ2-7; a weak D match, TRBD1 (6 bases). The V end was cut by 3 bases, the J end by 2 bases, with 11 bases between. The CDR3 runs to 14 residues. The germline CDR1 and CDR2 sequences are SNHLY and FYNNEI. The CDR3 DNA follows: TGTGCCAGCAGTGATGCCAGGGGAGCCTACGAGCAGTACTTC. Its protein is CASSDARGAYEQYF.

This clone has only one observation. The chain carries TRBV23-1 and TRBJ2-7; 10 bases map to TRBD1. TRBV23-1 is labeled an ORF, and its function is uncertain. The CDR3 spans 14 residues. With 7 bases clipped from V and 4 bases from J, the junction kept 7 bases outside the gene matches. The CDR3 sequence is CASNPDRGFYEQYF. DNA for the CDR3: TGCGCCAGCAACCCGGACAGGGGGTTTTACGAGCAGTACTTC.

The chain combines TRBV19 with TRBJ2-7; D uncertain. There are 12 residues in the CDR3. Trimming left V 5 bases short and J 3 bases short, with 8 bases between. Germline V CDR1 and CDR2: LNHDA, SQIVND (reference sequence). DNA for the CDR3: TGTGCCAGTAGTGGCCGCAACTACGAGCAGTACTTC. This translates into CASSGRNYEQYF.

This chain connects TRBV5-6 to TRBJ2-7; D is possibly TRBD1 (5 bases). Germline V CDR1 and CDR2: SGHDT, YYEEEE. V was clipped by 0 bases and J by 7 bases, with 8 bases between them. The CDR3 consists of 12 residues. DNA of the CDR3: TGTGCCAGCAGCTTGGGGTACAGGGAGCAGTACTTC. It is translated as CASSLGYREQYF.

The chain combines TRBV19 with TRBJ2-7; 10 bases are shared with TRBD1. The CDR3 extends over 15 amino acids. Germline-derived CDR1 and CDR2 are LNHDA and SQIVND (reference sequence). V shed 6 bases, J shed 4 bases, and the junction held 9 bases outside the gene matches. The CDR3 here is CASSDGGDRGYEQYF. In nucleotides, the CDR3 is TGTGCCAGTAGCGATGGGGGGGACAGGGGTTACGAGCAGTACTTC. Complete variable domain (other parts from reference TRBV19 and TRBJ2-7): DGGITQSPKYLFRKEGQNVTLSCEQNLNHDAMYWYRQDPGQGLRLIYYSQIVNDFQKGDIAEGYSVSREKKESFPLTVTSAQKNPTAFYLCASSDGGDRGYEQYFGPGTRLTVT.

This rearrangement joins TRBV12-5 to TRBJ2-7; 7 bases map to TRBD1. This CDR3 has 19 amino acids. CDR1 and CDR2 (germline): LGHNT, FRNRAP. Trimming cost V 0 bases and J 1 base; bases outside gene matches: 15. The CDR3 DNA reads as TGTGCTAGTGGTTTGGTACAGGCTGTCATGGCAGGGGGATCCTACGAGCAGTACTTC. Amino acids: CASGLVQAVMAGGSYEQYF.

V is TRBV6-1 and J is TRBJ2-5, with a tentative D call TRBD1 (6 bases). Trimming left V 4 bases short and J 4 bases short, with 13 bases between. This CDR3 spans 14 amino acids. CDR1 is MNHNS and CDR2 is SASEGT in the germline V gene. The CDR3 DNA reads TGTGCCAGCAGTGTGAATCCAGGGGCAGAGACCCAGTACTTC. It specifies CASSVNPGAETQYF.

This clone was observed a few times. The chain combines TRBV4-1 with TRBJ1-4; the D gene is possibly TRBD1 (6 bases). Trimming left V 3 bases short and J 7 bases short, with 24 bases between. The CDR3 covers 18 residues. Germline V gives CDR1 MGHRA, CDR2 YSYEKL. Here the CDR3 reads CASSHRGARPAAGEKLFF. DNA for the CDR3: TGCGCCAGCAGCCATCGGGGGGCCCGGCCCGCGGCAGGTGAAAAACTGTTTTTT.